Below, 10 T cell receptor beta chains from the same sample are listed, as sequenced in a study of T and B cells in COVID-19 patients (dated by TCRdb to 2020 to 2021). The listed sequencing device is Illumina MiSeq. Multiplex PCR with BIOMED2 TRB-A/B primer pools was used to amplify TRB rearrangements. TCRdb trimmed the raw reads at Q25, called clones with MiXCR and kept productive beta chains. Each CDR3 protein appears once, grouped with its most common genes and DNA. The sample includes around 21,000 distinct CDR3 sequences, with around 30% observed a single time. The ten largest clones take up roughly 2.1% of the sample. TRB repertoires were amplified from 250-500 ng of genomic DNA extracted from blood. The sample was blood. The receptors come from a human donor who had recovered from COVID-19.

In its sample, this clonotype ranks as medium-sized (0.01 to 0.1%). V usage is TRBV18 and J usage is TRBJ2-3; D unresolved. V was trimmed by 3 bases and J by 0 bases, leaving 4 bases between them. This CDR3 comprises 13 residues. Germline V gene lookup returns CDR1 KGHSH and CDR2 LQKENI. The CDR3 sequence: CASSPASTDTQYF. The CDR3 nucleotides are TGTGCCAGCTCACCGGCTAGCACAGATACGCAGTATTTT.

The chain couples TRBV6-4 to TRBJ1-2, with TRBD1 identical over 9 bases. From germline, CDR1 is MRHNA and CDR2 SNTAGT. CDR3 length: 15 residues. The V gene end was trimmed by 5 bases and the J gene end by 4 bases; junction bases not matched to a gene: 8. The CDR3 is CASSSAGTGSYGYTF. The CDR3 DNA reads as TGTGCCAGCAGTTCCGCCGGGACAGGGTCCTATGGCTACACCTTC.

This rearrangement joins TRBV6-6 to TRBJ1-1; the D gene is possibly TRBD1 (6 bases). With 6 bases removed from V and 3 bases from J, the gap between germline ends came to 11 bases. The CDR3 loop spans 13 amino acids. The germline V gene encodes CDR1 MNHNY and CDR2 SVGAGI (reference sequence). CDR3 nucleotide sequence: TGTGCCAGCAGAGGGGGAGGTTACACTGAAGCTTTCTTT. Protein product: CASRGGGYTEAFF.

The rearrangement uses TRBV6-5 and TRBJ1-2; 9 nucleotides agree with TRBD1. CDR3 length: 14 residues. Germline CDR1 reads MNHEY; CDR2 reads SVGAGI. V shed 9 bases, J shed 6 bases, and the junction held 11 bases outside the gene matches. For the CDR3, the DNA is TGTGCCAGTTCCGGTACAGGGGGCAGAAATGGCTACACCTTC. It codes for CASSGTGGRNGYTF.

The rearrangement links TRBV12-3 or TRBV12-4 to TRBJ1-5; no clear D gene. This CDR3 contains 13 residues. V gave up 6 bases and J gave up 3 bases, with 9 bases separating them. CDR3 sequence: CASRETLNQPQHF. In DNA, the CDR3 is TGTGCCAGCAGGGAAACGCTCAATCAGCCCCAGCATTTT.

The V and J genes are TRBV7-4 and TRBJ2-3; 16 bases line up with TRBD2. V trimming: 5 bases; J trimming: 7 bases; junction bases outside the gene matches: 9. The CDR3 totals 17 residues. In germline, CDR1 is SGHVT, CDR2 SQSDAQ. The CDR3, as DNA: TGTGCCAGCAGCGGAACTTCGGGACTAGCGGGGGGGCATACGCAGTATTTT. Translation gives CASSGTSGLAGGHTQYF.

This clonotype rates as medium-sized. The V gene is TRBV6-5, the J gene TRBJ2-5, with a weak D call TRBD2 (6 bases). Trimming shortened V by 2 bases and J by 4 bases, and 8 bases separated the two germline ends. In germline, CDR1 is MNHEY, CDR2 SVGAGI. The CDR3 covers 13 residues. This chain's CDR3 is CASSYGGAETQYF. The CDR3 DNA reads as TGTGCCAGCAGTTACGGAGGGGCAGAGACCCAGTACTTC.

Within the sample, this clonotype is medium-sized (0.01 to 0.1%). The chain combines TRBV15 with TRBJ2-5; D unresolved. Germline CDR1 is LNHNV and CDR2 is YYDKDF (reference sequence). This CDR3 is 15 amino acids long. Trimming left V 3 bases short and J 1 base short, with 12 bases between. The CDR3 reads CATSRRSLRQETQYF. Here the CDR3 DNA reads TGTGCCACCAGCAGGAGGTCCCTACGCCAAGAGACCCAGTACTTC.

The V and J genes are TRBV6-5 and TRBJ1-4; 9 bases fit TRBD1. Germline CDR1 reads MNHEY; CDR2 reads SVGAGI. Trimming cost V 6 bases and J 6 bases; bases outside gene matches: 8. The CDR3 covers 15 residues. Written as DNA, the CDR3 is TGTGCCAGCAGCAAATTGGGGACAGGGTATGAAAAACTGTTTTTT. This gives the protein CASSKLGTGYEKLFF.

This clonotype is medium-sized. The chain is built from TRBV15 and TRBJ2-5; D is possibly TRBD1 (6 bases). This CDR3 region has 14 residues. CDR1 LNHNV and CDR2 YYDKDF come from the germline V gene (reference sequence). The V end was cut by 5 bases, the J end by 1 base, with 11 bases between. This CDR3 reads CATSWRTVQETQYF. CDR3 DNA: TGTGCCACCAGCTGGCGGACAGTCCAAGAGACCCAGTACTTC.